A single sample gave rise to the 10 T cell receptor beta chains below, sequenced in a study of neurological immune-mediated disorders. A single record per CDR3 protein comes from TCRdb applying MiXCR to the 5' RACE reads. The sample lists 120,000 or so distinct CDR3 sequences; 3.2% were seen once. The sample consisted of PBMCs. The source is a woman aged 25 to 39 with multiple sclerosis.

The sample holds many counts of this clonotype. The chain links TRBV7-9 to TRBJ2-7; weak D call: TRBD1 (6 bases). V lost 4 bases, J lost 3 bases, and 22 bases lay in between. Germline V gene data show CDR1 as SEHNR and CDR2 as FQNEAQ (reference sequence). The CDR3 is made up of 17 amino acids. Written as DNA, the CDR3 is TGTGCCAGCAGCTCGAAACGACAGGCCGACACCAACTACGAGCAGTACTTC. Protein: CASSSKRQADTNYEQYF. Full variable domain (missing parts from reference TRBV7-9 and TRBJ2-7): DTGVSQNPRHKITKRGQNVTFRCDPISEHNRLYWYRQTLGQGPEFLTYFQNEAQLEKSRLLSDRFSAERPKGSFSTLEIQRTEQGDSAMYLCASSSKRQADTNYEQYFGPGTRLTVT.

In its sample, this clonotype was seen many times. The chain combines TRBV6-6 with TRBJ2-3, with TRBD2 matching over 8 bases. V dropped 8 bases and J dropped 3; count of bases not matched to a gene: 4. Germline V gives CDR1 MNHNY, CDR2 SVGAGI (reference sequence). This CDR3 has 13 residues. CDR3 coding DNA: TGTGCCAGCCTTACTAGCGGTACAGATACGCAGTATTTT. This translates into CASLTSGTDTQYF.

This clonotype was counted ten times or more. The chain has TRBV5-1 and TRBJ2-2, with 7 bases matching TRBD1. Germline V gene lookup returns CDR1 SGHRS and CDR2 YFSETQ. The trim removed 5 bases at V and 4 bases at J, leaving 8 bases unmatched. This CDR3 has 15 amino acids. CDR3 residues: CASSPRQGPTGELFF. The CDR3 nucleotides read TGCGCCAGCAGTCCCCGACAGGGCCCCACCGGGGAGCTGTTTTTT.

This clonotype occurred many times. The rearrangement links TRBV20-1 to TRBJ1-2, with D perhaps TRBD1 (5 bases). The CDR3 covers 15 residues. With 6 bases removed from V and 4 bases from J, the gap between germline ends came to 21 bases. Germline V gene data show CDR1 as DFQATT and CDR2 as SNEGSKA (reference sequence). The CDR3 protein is CSAINAPGPFYGYTF. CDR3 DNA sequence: TGCAGTGCGATTAACGCTCCGGGGCCCTTCTATGGCTACACCTTC.

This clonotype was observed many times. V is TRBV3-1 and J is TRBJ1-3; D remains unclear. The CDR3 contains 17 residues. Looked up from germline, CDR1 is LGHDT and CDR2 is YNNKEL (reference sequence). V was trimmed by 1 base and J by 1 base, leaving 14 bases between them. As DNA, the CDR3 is TGTGCCAGCAGCCAAGGGCGGTTCGGAGGATCTGGAAACACCATATATTTT. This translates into CASSQGRFGGSGNTIYF.

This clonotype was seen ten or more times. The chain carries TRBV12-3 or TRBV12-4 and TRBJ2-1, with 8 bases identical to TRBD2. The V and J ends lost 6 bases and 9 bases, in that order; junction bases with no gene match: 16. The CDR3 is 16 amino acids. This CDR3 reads CASRRLADAREGEQFF. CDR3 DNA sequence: TGTGCCAGCAGAAGGCTGGCGGACGCCCGGGAGGGTGAGCAGTTCTTC.

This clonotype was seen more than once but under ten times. The CDR3 sequence: CASSPSTGTRSKAFF. The CDR3 coding sequence is TGTGCCAGCAGCCCAAGCACCGGGACACGGAGTAAAGCTTTCTTT. The chain joins TRBV7-9 to TRBJ1-1; D might be TRBD1 (6 bases). Germline-derived CDR1 and CDR2 are SEHNR and FQNEAQ (reference sequence). The CDR3 sequence is 15 residues long. Trimming took off 5 bases at V and 9 bases at J, with 22 bases between the two ends.

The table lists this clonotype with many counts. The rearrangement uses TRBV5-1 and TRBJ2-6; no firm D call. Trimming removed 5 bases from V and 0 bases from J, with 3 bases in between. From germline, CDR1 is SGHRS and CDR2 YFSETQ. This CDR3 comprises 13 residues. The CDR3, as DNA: TGCGCCAGCAGGGACTCTGGGGCCAACGTCCTGACTTTC. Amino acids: CASRDSGANVLTF.

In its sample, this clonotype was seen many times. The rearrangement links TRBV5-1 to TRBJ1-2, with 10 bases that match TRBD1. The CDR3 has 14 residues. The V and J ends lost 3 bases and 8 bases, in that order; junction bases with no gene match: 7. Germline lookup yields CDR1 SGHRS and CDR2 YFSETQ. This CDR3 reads CASSSRDRGKGYTF. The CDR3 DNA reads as TGCGCCAGCAGCTCCCGGGACAGGGGAAAAGGCTACACCTTC. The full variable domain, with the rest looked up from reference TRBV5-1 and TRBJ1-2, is KAGVTQTPRYLIKTRGQQVTLSCSPISGHRSVSWYQQTPGQGLQFLFEYFSETQRNKGNFPGRFSGRQFSNSRSEMNVSTLELGDSALYLCASSSRDRGKGYTFGSGTRLTVV.

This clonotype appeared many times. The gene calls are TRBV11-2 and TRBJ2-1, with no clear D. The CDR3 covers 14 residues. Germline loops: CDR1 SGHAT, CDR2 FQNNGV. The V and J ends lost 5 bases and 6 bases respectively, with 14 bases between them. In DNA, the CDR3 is TGTGCCAGCAGCGACGGCTTAAGTCTCAATGAGCAGTTCTTC. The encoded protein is CASSDGLSLNEQFF.